Shown below are 15 T cell receptor beta chains from a single sample sequenced in a study of blood T cell repertoires in COVID-19. Here immunoSEQ multiplex PCR was the method, and the copy in TCRdb shows in-frame clones only, minus some. This sample carries about 140,000 clones, roughly 80% of them seen once, and the ten largest clones take 3.5% to 5%. The specimen sequenced was peripheral blood. The receptor set was obtained from a woman of 80 years or more with acute or convalescent COVID-19.

This sequence joins TRBV27 and TRBJ1-5, with D possibly matching TRBD1 (6 bases). The V end was cut by 7 bases, the J end by 7 bases, with 17 bases between. CDR1 and CDR2 from the germline V gene are MNHEY and SMNVEV (reference sequence). CDR3 length equals 14 residues. The CDR3 region is CASNSWGGGQPQHF. CDR3 nucleotide sequence: TGTGCCAGCAACTCGTGGGGTGGGGGCCAGCCCCAGCATTTT.

V and J are TRBV19 and TRBJ1-2; 7 nucleotides align to TRBD1. Germline V gene sequence: CDR1 LNHDA, CDR2 SQIVND (reference sequence). V shed 5 bases, J shed 3 bases, and the junction held 3 bases outside the gene matches. The CDR3 contains 13 residues. The CDR3 bases are TGTGCCAGTAGTGCAACAGGGGACTATGGCTACACCTTC. Amino acid sequence: CASSATGDYGYTF.

The chain employs TRBV27 and TRBJ1-4, with unresolved D. Germline CDR1 reads MNHEY; CDR2 reads SMNVEV (reference sequence). The CDR3 length is 15 residues. V was clipped by 2 bases and J by 3 bases, with 10 bases between them. CDR3: CASSLLSPPNEKLFF. The CDR3 DNA sequence: TGTGCCAGCAGTTTACTGTCTCCCCCTAATGAAAAACTGTTTTTT.

The genes are TRBV28 and TRBJ2-2; no reliable D call. Trimming stripped 1 base from V and 6 bases from J, with 9 bases between. The CDR3 runs to 14 residues. Germline CDR1 is MDHEN and CDR2 is SYDVKM. The CDR3 bases are TGTGCCAGCAGTTTATTATCTCCCCCCGGGGAGCTGTTTTTT. Translated, it gives CASSLLSPPGELFF. Variable domain in full (rest from reference TRBV28 and TRBJ2-2): DVKVTQSSRYLVKRTGEKVFLECVQDMDHENMFWYRQDPGLGLRLIYFSYDVKMKEKGDIPEGYSVSREKKERFSLILESASTNQTSMYLCASSLLSPPGELFFGEGSRLTVL.

The table lists this clone with a count of one. This rearrangement joins TRBV10-1 to TRBJ2-5, with D unresolved. The CDR3 contains 14 residues. CDR1 and CDR2 (germline): WNHNN, SYGVQD (reference sequence). V was clipped by 1 base and J by 5 bases, with 11 bases between them. CDR3 sequence: CASSEWAISETQYF. Written as DNA, the CDR3 is TGCGCCAGCAGTGAGTGGGCTATTTCGGAGACCCAGTACTTC.

The genes are TRBV5-1 and TRBJ2-7, with D possibly matching TRBD1 (6 bases). CDR1 SGHRS and CDR2 YFSETQ come from the germline V gene. The CDR3 loop spans 16 amino acids. V lost 4 bases, J lost 3 bases, and 20 bases lay in between. The CDR3 spells CASSQGSNRAYYEQYF. The CDR3 DNA follows: TGCGCCAGCAGCCAAGGCAGCAACAGGGCGTACTACGAGCAGTACTTC.

The V and J genes are TRBV15 and TRBJ2-1, with 10 nucleotides matching TRBD2. After removal of 0 bases from V and 6 bases from J, the junction contained 2 bases not matched to a gene. CDR1 and CDR2 (germline): LNHNV, YYDKDF (reference sequence). The CDR3 is made up of 15 amino acids. The CDR3 sequence is CATSRERTSGNEQFF. Here the CDR3 DNA reads TGTGCCACCAGCAGAGAGAGGACTAGCGGCAATGAGCAGTTCTTC.

This clone was detected only a few times. The genes are TRBV29-1 and TRBJ2-3, with a tentative D call TRBD2 (6 bases). V lost 4 bases, J lost 6 bases, and 23 bases lay in between. This CDR3 contains 16 residues. The germline V gene has CDR1 SQVTM and CDR2 ANQGSEA. The CDR3 reads CSVVWARDSLVDTQYF. The DNA for the CDR3 is TGCAGCGTTGTATGGGCCAGGGACTCCCTTGTGGATACGCAGTATTTT.

The genes are TRBV28 and TRBJ2-5, with 9 bases lining up with TRBD2. Germline V lookup: CDR1 MDHEN, CDR2 SYDVKM. This CDR3 has 15 residues. J lost 5 bases, V lost 3 bases, and 7 bases had no gene match. CDR3 nucleotide sequence: TGTGCCAGCAGTTTGATAGCGGGGGAAGGGGAGACCCAGTACTTC. This codes for CASSLIAGEGETQYF.

Notes on this clone: Sequence at one end of the junction differs from germline and may be a read error. The chain has TRBV7-9 and TRBJ2-7, with a possible D match to TRBD1 (6 bases). Germline V gene lookup returns CDR1 SEHNR and CDR2 FQNEAQ (reference sequence). The CDR3 length is 11 residues. DNA of the CDR3: TGTGCCAGCAGCTATGGGACAAAATTGAGCTTC. Protein: CASSYGTKLSF. The variable domain in full, with the rest retrieved from reference TRBV7-9 and TRBJ2-7, is DTGVSQNPRHKITKRGQNVTFRCDPISEHNRLYWYRQTLGQGPEFLTYFQNEAQLEKSRLLSDRFSAERPKGSFSTLEIQRTEQGDSAMYLCASSYGTKLSFGPGTRLTVT.

The rearrangement uses TRBV4-1 and TRBJ1-4; D perhaps matches TRBD1 (6 bases). CDR3 length: 16 amino acids. V lost 1 base and J 7 bases, leaving 16 bases between the germline ends. Germline CDR1 reads MGHRA; CDR2 reads YSYEKL. The CDR3 bases are TGCGCCAGCAGCCAAGGGGTGGAGACAGGTGGTGAAAAACTGTTTTTT. Its translation is CASSQGVETGGEKLFF.

The chain couples TRBV4-1 to TRBJ2-1; a possible D gene is TRBD2 (6 bases). Germline V gene data show CDR1 as MGHRA and CDR2 as YSYEKL. With 4 bases removed from V and 0 bases from J, the gap between germline ends came to 13 bases. There are 16 residues in the CDR3. CDR3 in amino acids: CASSRFSGTSYNEQFF. The CDR3 region has the DNA TGCGCCAGCAGCCGATTTAGCGGAACCTCCTACAATGAGCAGTTCTTC.

This clone has just one count. The chain joins TRBV7-2 to TRBJ1-2; the D gene is possibly TRBD1 (5 bases). The V and J ends lost 4 bases and 7 bases respectively, with 13 bases between them. The length of the CDR3 is 13 residues. Germline-derived CDR1 and CDR2 are SGHTA and FQGNSA. The CDR3 region is CASSSQGKSGYTF. As DNA, the CDR3 is TGTGCCAGCAGCTCCCAGGGTAAAAGTGGCTACACCTTC.

The CDR3 DNA is TGTGCCAGCAGTGATGGGGTAGGGGTACAAGCAGATACGCAGTATTTT. Translated: CASSDGVGVQADTQYF. The chain couples TRBV2 to TRBJ2-3, with TRBD1 as a possible D gene (5 bases). Trimming took off 3 bases at V and 4 bases at J, with 17 bases between the two ends. Germline-derived CDR1 and CDR2 are SNHLY and FYNNEI. The CDR3 contains 16 residues.

The chain links TRBV19 to TRBJ1-1; D possibly corresponds to TRBD1 (6 bases). The germline V and J ends were trimmed by 3 bases and 3 bases, with 11 bases remaining between them. The CDR3 covers 14 residues. CDR1 is LNHDA and CDR2 is SQIVND in the germline V gene (reference sequence). CDR3 sequence reads: CASSIRGRYTEAFF. The CDR3 DNA sequence: TGTGCCAGTAGTATCAGGGGTAGGTACACTGAAGCTTTCTTT.